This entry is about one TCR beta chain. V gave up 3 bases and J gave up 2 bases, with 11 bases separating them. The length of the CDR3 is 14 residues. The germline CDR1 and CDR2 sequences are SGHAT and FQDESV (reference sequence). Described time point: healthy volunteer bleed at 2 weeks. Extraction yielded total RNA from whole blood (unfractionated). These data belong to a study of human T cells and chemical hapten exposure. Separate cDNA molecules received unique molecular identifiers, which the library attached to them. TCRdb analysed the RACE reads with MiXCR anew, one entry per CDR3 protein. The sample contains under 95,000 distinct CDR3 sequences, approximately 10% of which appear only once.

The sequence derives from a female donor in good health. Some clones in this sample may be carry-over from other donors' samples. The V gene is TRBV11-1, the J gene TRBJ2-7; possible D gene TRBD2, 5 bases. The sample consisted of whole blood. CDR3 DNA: TGTGCCAGCAGCTTTAGCTCGGGGACCTACGAGCAGTACTTC. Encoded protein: CASSFSSGTYEQYF.